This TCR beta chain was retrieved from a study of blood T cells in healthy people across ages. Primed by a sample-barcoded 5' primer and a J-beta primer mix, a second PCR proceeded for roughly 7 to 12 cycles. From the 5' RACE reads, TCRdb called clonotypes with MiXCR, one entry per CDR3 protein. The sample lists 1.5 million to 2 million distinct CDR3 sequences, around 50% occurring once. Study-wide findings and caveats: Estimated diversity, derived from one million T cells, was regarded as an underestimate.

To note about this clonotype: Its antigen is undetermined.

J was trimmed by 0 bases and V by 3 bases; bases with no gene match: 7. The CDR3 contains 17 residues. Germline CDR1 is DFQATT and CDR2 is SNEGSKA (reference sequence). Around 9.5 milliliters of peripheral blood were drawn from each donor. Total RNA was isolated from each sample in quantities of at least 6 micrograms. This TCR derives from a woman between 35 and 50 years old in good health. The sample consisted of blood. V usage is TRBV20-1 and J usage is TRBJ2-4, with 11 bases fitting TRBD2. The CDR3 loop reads CSARDIAGGLAKNIQYF. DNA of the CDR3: TGCAGTGCTAGGGATATAGCGGGGGGGCTAGCCAAAAACATTCAGTACTTC.